Shown below are 9 T cell receptor beta chains from a single sample sequenced in a study of cytotoxic CD8 clonotypes in ibrutinib-treated CLL. The repertoire was sequenced with immunoSEQ multiplex PCR; TCRdb's copy has only in-frame clones and lacks some. The sample includes 35,000 to 40,000 clones, 71% of them seen just once. The sample in question was PBMCs, obtained at disease progression, from a patient treated with ibrutinib. Receptors were obtained from a human donor with chronic lymphocytic leukemia.

This rearrangement joins TRBV5-8 to TRBJ2-1, with D perhaps assigned TRBD1 or TRBD2 (6 bases each). Germline lookup yields CDR1 SGHTS and CDR2 YDEGEE. The ends were cut back, 4 bases at V and 6 bases at J, with 14 bases in the middle. The CDR3 length is 14 residues. CDR3 residues: CASSGGQGGNEQFF. The CDR3 nucleotides are TGTGCCAGCAGCGGGGGGCAGGGCGGCAATGAGCAGTTCTTC.

This clone has at least ten counts. This chain uses TRBV11-2 with TRBJ1-2; no firm D call. Germline V gene sequence: CDR1 SGHAT, CDR2 FQNNGV. This CDR3 spans 13 amino acids. Trimming pared 3 bases from V and 14 bases from J, leaving 19 bases between. CDR3 bases: TGTGCCAGCAGCTTTGGACGGACCTATGGCAGAACCTTC. Translating it yields CASSFGRTYGRTF.

The chain joins TRBV19 to TRBJ2-2; 12 nucleotides align to TRBD2. The germline V gene has CDR1 LNHDA and CDR2 SQIVND (reference sequence). This CDR3 region has 15 residues. The J segment lost 5 bases and the V segment lost 7 bases, leaving 5 bases of the junction unmatched. The CDR3 is CASTRLAGETGELFF. CDR3 DNA: TGTGCCAGTACCAGACTAGCGGGGGAGACCGGGGAGCTGTTTTTT.

There are a few counts of this clone. This chain links TRBV11-2 with TRBJ1-4; D perhaps matches TRBD1 (6 bases). From germline, CDR1 is SGHAT and CDR2 FQNNGV. The V and J ends lost 5 bases and 7 bases respectively, with 20 bases between them. The CDR3 runs 16 residues. The chain's CDR3 is CASSPGSGQRFEKLFF. CDR3 sequence (DNA): TGTGCCAGCAGCCCCGGTTCGGGACAAAGATTTGAAAAACTGTTTTTT.

This clone was counted between two and nine times. The CDR3 bases are TGTGCCAGTAGTTTTACCGTCACAGATACGCAGTATTTT. Protein: CASSFTVTDTQYF. V gene TRBV19 combines with J gene TRBJ2-3; D ambiguous. CDR1 and CDR2 from the germline V gene are LNHDA and SQIVND (reference sequence). V gave up 5 bases and J gave up 2 bases, with 8 bases separating them. This CDR3 region has 13 residues.

V and J are TRBV19 and TRBJ2-2, with 14 bases that match TRBD2. In germline, CDR1 is LNHDA, CDR2 SQIVND (reference sequence). The CDR3 consists of 19 residues. V lost 7 bases, J lost 7 bases, and 17 bases stayed unmatched. This CDR3 is CASTISSPGLAGVDGELFF. The CDR3 nucleotides are TGTGCCAGTACCATCTCTTCTCCGGGACTAGCGGGGGTTGACGGGGAGCTGTTTTTT. The whole variable domain, remainder taken from reference TRBV19 and TRBJ2-2, is DGGITQSPKYLFRKEGQNVTLSCEQNLNHDAMYWYRQDPGQGLRLIYYSQIVNDFQKGDIAEGYSVSREKKESFPLTVTSAQKNPTAFYLCASTISSPGLAGVDGELFFGEGSRLTVL.

CDR3 protein: CATSTSRGPWTQYF. DNA of the CDR3: TGTGCCACCAGTACCTCCCGAGGCCCGTGGACCCAGTACTTC. This chain links TRBV15 with TRBJ2-5, with D uncertain. The CDR3 sequence is 14 residues long. Per the germline V gene, CDR1 is LNHNV and CDR2 is YYDKDF (reference sequence). The V end lost 6 bases, the J end lost 7 bases, and 18 bases lay between the germline ends.

This clone was recorded a few times. The gene calls are TRBV5-1 and TRBJ1-1, with 8 bases identical to TRBD1. V was pared by 4 bases and J by 1 base, with 9 bases of the junction left unmatched. The CDR3 runs to 16 residues. CDR1 and CDR2 from the germline V gene are SGHRS and YFSETQ. CDR3 protein: CASSPLEDRENTEAFF. The CDR3 nucleotides are TGCGCCAGCAGCCCACTAGAGGACAGGGAGAACACTGAAGCTTTCTTT.

This chain connects TRBV6-5 to TRBJ1-2; D remains unclear. This CDR3 region has 13 residues. Germline values: CDR1 MNHEY, CDR2 SVGAGI. V was clipped by 6 bases and J by 4 bases, with 12 bases between them. CDR3 nucleotide sequence: TGTGCCAGCAGAGCCAGGCTCGGCTATGGCTACACCTTC. As protein: CASRARLGYGYTF.